This note documents a single T cell receptor beta chain sequence. This specimen belongs to a study of T cells in Graves' hyperthyroidism and ophthalmopathy. Uncontrolled infections, other autoimmune diseases, pregnancy or lactation led to exclusion of patients. This CDR3 region has 15 residues. Trimming cost V 6 bases and J 1 base, with 10 bases left between them. From germline, CDR1 is MNHEY and CDR2 SMNVEV (reference sequence). TCR beta CDR3 regions were amplified from RNA. The primer set for the first-round RT-PCR of the TCR CDR3 was HTBI. TCRdb called the multiplex PCR reads again in MiXCR, with one record for every CDR3 protein. The sample yields over 650,000 distinct CDR3 sequences, 15% to 20% seen once.

The V gene is TRBV27, the J gene TRBJ2-6, with D unresolved. The TCR was taken from a man between 18 and 35 years old with Graves' hyperthyroidism. The sequencing sample was made of blood. The CDR3 spells CASSPRISGANVLTF. The CDR3 nucleotides are TGTGCCAGCAGCCCCAGGATTTCTGGGGCCAACGTCCTGACTTTC. Based on the CDR3 plus reference TRBV27 and TRBJ2-6, the full variable domain is EAQVTQNPRYLITVTGKKLTVTCSQNMNHEYMSWYRQDPGLGLRQIYYSMNVEVTDKGDVPEGYKVSRKEKRNFPLILESPSPNQTSLYFCASSPRISGANVLTFGAGSRLTVL.